The rows below give T cell receptor beta chains drawn from one sample of a study of cytomegalovirus exposure and HLA in healthy donors. The assay was immunoSEQ multiplex PCR, and TCRdb's table has in-frame clones only and misses some. Of under 200,000 clones in the sample, about four fifths are singletons; the top ten hold about 0.37%. Source material: PBMCs. Every receptor here comes from a boy aged 2 to 10 in good health and CMV-seronegative. The CDR3 runs from the conserved cysteine through the conserved F or W. A D gene is named only where the DNA matches it firmly. Some rows mark clone size as missing; the rest say once, few, many or name a class of expanded clone.

clone size	D gene	V gene	J gene	CDR3 protein	CDR3 DNA
once	TRBD1	TRBV28	TRBJ1-4	CASSLGPGQDEKLFF	TGTGCCAGCAGTTTAGGCCCGGGACAGGATGAAAAACTGTTTTTT
NA	TRBD1	TRBV28	TRBJ2-7	CASSRGTGAFYEQYF	TGTGCCAGCAGCCGTGGGACAGGGGCGTTCTACGAGCAGTACTTC
once	NA	TRBV11-1	TRBJ1-2	CASSLAAGGFYGYTF	TGTGCCAGCAGCTTAGCGGCAGGAGGATTCTATGGCTACACCTTC
NA	TRBD1	TRBV29-1	TRBJ1-1	CSVREQGATRMNTEAFF	TGCAGCGTGCGGGAACAGGGGGCGACTCGGATGAACACTGAAGCTTTCTTT
NA	TRBD1	TRBV2	TRBJ1-5	CASSDLTGGLGQPQHF	TGTGCCAGCAGTGACTTGACAGGGGGCCTTGGACAGCCCCAGCATTTT
NA	TRBD1	TRBV6-5	TRBJ1-2	CASRDRGLYGYTF	TGTGCCAGCAGAGACAGGGGGCTCTATGGCTACACCTTC
NA	NA	TRBV4-1	TRBJ2-5	CASSQQQGGMLGETQYF	TGCGCCAGCAGCCAACAACAGGGGGGGATGTTAGGAGAGACCCAGTACTTC
NA	TRBD1	TRBV5-5	TRBJ2-7	CASRGDSDPSYEQYF	TGTGCCAGCAGGGGGGACAGCGATCCCTCCTACGAGCAGTACTTC
NA	NA	TRBV13	TRBJ1-1	CASSLVGIRGAFF	TGTGCCAGCAGCTTAGTCGGAATTCGGGGAGCTTTCTTT
NA	NA	TRBV5-1	TRBJ2-5	CASSLVWGPQETQYF	TGCGCCAGCAGCTTGGTTTGGGGGCCCCAAGAGACCCAGTACTTC
NA	NA	TRBV11-2	TRBJ1-2	CASSPGPTTNYGYTF	TGTGCCAGCAGCCCAGGGCCGACAACTAACTATGGCTACACCTTC
NA	NA	TRBV11-2	TRBJ1-1	CASSQATNTEAFF	TGTGCCAGCAGCCAAGCCACGAACACTGAAGCTTTCTTT
NA	NA	TRBV19	TRBJ2-4	CASSIGEKNIQYF	TGTGCCAGTAGTATAGGGGAGAAAAACATTCAGTACTTC
NA	NA	TRBV5-1	TRBJ2-1	CASSLERGYNEQFF	TGCGCCAGCAGCTTGGAACGGGGCTACAATGAGCAGTTCTTC
few	NA	TRBV6-6	TRBJ1-1	CASTNPGTPNTEAFF	TGTGCCAGCACCAACCCGGGGACACCGAACACTGAAGCTTTCTTT
NA	NA	TRBV18	TRBJ1-4	CASSPGSEGEKLFF	TGTGCCAGCTCACCAGGTTCCGAGGGTGAAAAACTGTTTTTT
NA	TRBD2	TRBV7-8	TRBJ2-1	CASSVGLAVSSYNEQFF	TGTGCCAGCAGCGTTGGACTAGCGGTGAGCTCCTACAATGAGCAGTTCTTC
NA	NA	TRBV6-5	TRBJ2-7	CASQATAYEQYF	TGTGCCAGCCAGGCGACCGCCTACGAGCAGTACTTC
NA	TRBD1	TRBV5-1	TRBJ2-1	CASSLRQGYNEQFF	TGCGCCAGCAGCCTTCGACAGGGCTACAATGAGCAGTTCTTC
once	TRBD2	TRBV2	TRBJ2-7	CASIGLAGFPYEQYF	TGTGCCAGCATTGGACTAGCGGGATTTCCCTACGAGCAGTACTTC
NA	NA	TRBV2	TRBJ2-7	CASSEGTGPYEQYF	TGTGCCAGCAGTGAAGGAACAGGGCCCTACGAGCAGTACTTC
NA	TRBD1	TRBV18	TRBJ1-2	CASSPGTGNGYTF	TGTGCCAGCTCGCCCGGGACAGGAAATGGCTACACCTTC
NA	NA	TRBV13	TRBJ1-2	CASSLGLGTGIHGYTF	TGTGCCAGCAGCTTAGGTCTGGGCACAGGGATACATGGCTACACCTTC
NA	NA	TRBV7-6	TRBJ1-1	CASSLLFSAEAFF	TGTGCCAGCAGCCTCCTCTTTTCGGCTGAAGCTTTCTTT
NA	TRBD1	TRBV29-1	TRBJ1-1	CSVEDRVSAEAFF	TGCAGCGTTGAGGACAGGGTTTCTGCTGAAGCTTTCTTT
NA	NA	TRBV11-2	TRBJ2-2	CASSLLRQTGELFF	TGTGCCAGCAGCCTACTCCGTCAAACCGGGGAGCTGTTTTTT
NA	NA	TRBV18	TRBJ1-1	CASSRAGHLNTEAFF	TGTGCCAGCTCACGGGCAGGGCACCTGAACACTGAAGCTTTCTTT
few	TRBD2	TRBV18	TRBJ2-7	CASSQGLAGGNYEQYF	TGTGCCAGCTCACAGGGACTAGCGGGAGGGAACTACGAGCAGTACTTC
NA	NA	TRBV5-3	TRBJ1-1	CACRIRNTEAFF	TGTGCCTGCAGGATTCGGAACACTGAAGCTTTCTTT
few	NA	TRBV10-1	TRBJ1-1	CASSTDRMNTEAFF	TGCGCCAGCAGTACGGACAGAATGAACACTGAAGCTTTCTTT
NA	TRBD2	TRBV7-6	TRBJ2-7	CASSLGAGGSEQYF	TGTGCCAGCAGCTTAGGAGCGGGAGGCTCCGAGCAGTACTTC
NA	NA	TRBV27	TRBJ2-7	CASSLSDSYYEQYF	TGTGCCAGCAGTTTATCGGACAGTTACTACGAGCAGTACTTC
NA	TRBD1	TRBV5-1	TRBJ2-7	CASSLLGGAYEQYF	TGCGCCAGCAGCTTGCTAGGGGGCGCGTACGAGCAGTACTTC
NA	TRBD1	TRBV10-2	TRBJ1-2	CASGQGANSGYTF	TGCGCCAGTGGACAGGGGGCGAATTCTGGCTACACCTTC
once	NA	TRBV7-9	TRBJ2-6	CASSPTGGDLSGANVLTF	TGTGCCAGCAGCCCCACGGGCGGGGACCTCTCTGGGGCCAACGTCCTGACTTTC
NA	TRBD1	TRBV6-5	TRBJ2-7	CASRWTGGSEQYF	TGTGCCAGCAGGTGGACAGGGGGAAGCGAGCAGTACTTC
NA	NA	TRBV29-1	TRBJ2-7	CSVGVLWVAGTYEQYF	TGCAGCGTTGGGGTATTATGGGTCGCAGGAACTTACGAGCAGTACTTC
once	NA	TRBV4-1	TRBJ2-2	CASSHLSGELFF	TGCGCCAGCAGCCACCTGTCCGGGGAGCTGTTTTTT
few	TRBD1	TRBV18	TRBJ1-2	CASSPGSTGFYGYTF	TGTGCCAGCTCACCGGGATCGACAGGGTTCTATGGCTACACCTTC
few	TRBD1	TRBV29-1	TRBJ2-5	CSVGSGQGQRQETQYF	TGCAGCGTTGGCTCGGGACAGGGGCAAAGGCAAGAGACCCAGTACTTC
NA	TRBD2	TRBV5-1	TRBJ2-7	CASSLALAGGPHEQYF	TGCGCCAGCAGCTTGGCCCTAGCGGGAGGGCCCCACGAGCAGTACTTC
NA	TRBD1	TRBV11-2	TRBJ1-3	CASSARDSSGNTIYF	TGTGCCAGCAGCGCCCGGGACAGCTCTGGAAACACCATATATTTT
NA	NA	TRBV28	TRBJ2-3	CASSLSSGLRTDTQYF	TGTGCCAGCAGTTTATCCTCCGGGTTGCGCACAGATACGCAGTATTTT
NA	TRBD2	TRBV7-9	TRBJ2-7	CASSLGGLALYEQYF	TGTGCCAGCAGCTTAGGGGGACTAGCGTTATACGAGCAGTACTTC
NA	NA	TRBV19	TRBJ2-1	CASSPSLGEQFF	TGTGCCAGTAGTCCCAGCCTCGGGGAGCAGTTCTTC
NA	TRBD1	TRBV4-1	TRBJ1-2	CASSQPTGTNYGYTF	TGCGCCAGCAGCCAACCGACAGGGACTAACTATGGCTACACCTTC
NA	NA	TRBV18	TRBJ1-3	CASSLVGAGADSGNTIYF	TGTGCCAGCTCTCTCGTGGGGGCAGGGGCCGACTCTGGAAACACCATATATTTT
NA	NA	TRBV30	TRBJ2-1	CAWGVPADNEQFF	TGTGCCTGGGGGGTTCCAGCGGACAATGAGCAGTTCTTC
NA	TRBD1	TRBV6-5	TRBJ1-1	CASSSWTGEGTPEAFF	TGTGCCAGCAGTTCTTGGACAGGCGAAGGGACCCCTGAAGCTTTCTTT
NA	TRBD2	TRBV6-1	TRBJ2-5	CASRTSGLETQYF	TGTGCCAGCCGGACTAGCGGGTTAGAGACCCAGTACTTC
NA	NA	TRBV11-2	TRBJ2-3	CASSLGWGESTDTQYF	TGTGCCAGCAGCTTAGGGTGGGGGGAGAGCACAGATACGCAGTATTTT
NA	NA	TRBV7-9	TRBJ1-4	CASSPRTESEKLFF	TGTGCCAGCAGCCCCAGGACAGAGAGTGAAAAACTGTTTTTT
once	TRBD2	TRBV27	TRBJ2-7	CASSPLGLAGVWEQYF	TGTGCCAGCAGTCCCTTGGGACTAGCGGGAGTGTGGGAGCAGTACTTC
NA	NA	TRBV5-1	TRBJ2-7	CASSWEESGFYEQYF	TGCGCCAGCAGCTGGGAAGAGTCGGGATTCTACGAGCAGTACTTC